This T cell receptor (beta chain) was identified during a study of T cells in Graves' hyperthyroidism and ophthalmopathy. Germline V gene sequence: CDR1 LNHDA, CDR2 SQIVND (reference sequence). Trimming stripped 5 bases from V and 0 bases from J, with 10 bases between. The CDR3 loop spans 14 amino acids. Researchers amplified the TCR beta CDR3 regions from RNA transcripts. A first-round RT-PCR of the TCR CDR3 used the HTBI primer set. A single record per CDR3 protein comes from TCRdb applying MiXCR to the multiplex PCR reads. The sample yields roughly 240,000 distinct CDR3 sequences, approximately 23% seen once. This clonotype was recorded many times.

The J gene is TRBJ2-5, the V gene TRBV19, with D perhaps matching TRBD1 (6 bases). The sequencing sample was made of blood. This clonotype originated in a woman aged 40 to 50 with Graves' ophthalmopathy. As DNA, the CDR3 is TGTGCCAGTAGTCACAGGGCCGACCAAGAGACCCAGTACTTC. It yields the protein CASSHRADQETQYF.